Described below is a single T cell receptor beta chain sequence and its context. These data come from a study of molecular identifiers for immune sequencing clone quantification. TCRdb reprocessed the PCR reads with MiXCR, giving one entry per CDR3 protein. Of nearly 650,000 distinct CDR3 sequences in the sample, roughly 25% are singletons; the top ten hold about 0.73%. V lost 4 bases, J lost 3 bases, and 4 bases stayed unmatched. The length of the CDR3 is 15 residues. Germline-derived CDR1 and CDR2 are LGHDT and YNNKEL (reference sequence). The V gene is TRBV3-1, the J gene TRBJ2-2, with 8 bases that match TRBD2. This TCR came from a human donor in good health. Some libraries in this study had Jurkat cell RNA spiked in. The specimen was naive CD8+ T cells from blood, with Jurkat cell RNA spiked in. Noted subset: FACS-sorted CD8+CD4-CCR7+CD45RA+ naive T cells. The CDR3 is CASSLREDHTGELFF. CDR3 DNA sequence: TGTGCCAGCAGCCTGCGGGAGGACCACACCGGGGAGCTGTTTTTT. The whole variable domain, remainder taken from reference TRBV3-1 and TRBJ2-2, is DTAVSQTPKYLVTQMGNDKSIKCEQNLGHDTMYWYKQDSKKFLKIMFSYNNKELIINETVPNRFSPKSPDKAHLNLHINSLELGDSAVYFCASSLREDHTGELFFGEGSRLTVL.